The 4 T cell receptor beta chains given below trace back to one sample, sequenced in a study of T cells in Graves' hyperthyroidism and ophthalmopathy (dated by TCRdb to between 2018 and 2021). The method behind the library was multiplex PCR. Sequencing instrument: Illumina HiSeq 2000. The TCR beta CDR3 regions were amplified from the RNA transcripts. A first-round RT-PCR of the TCR CDR3 used the HTBI primer set with the Qiagen OneStep RT-PCR kit. TCRdb passed the public sequencing reads through fastp at Q25 and MiXCR, retaining productive beta sequences. Rows are combined by CDR3 protein, so each entry shows the most common genes and DNA. The sample has about 300,000 distinct CDR3 sequences on record, approximately 19% of them singletons. The ten largest clones take up approximately 35% of the sample. Material: blood. Receptors originate from a man aged 50-60 years with Graves' ophthalmopathy.

This chain joins TRBV5-1 and TRBJ2-2; 15 bases match TRBD2. This CDR3 region has 15 residues. With V trimmed by 5 bases and J by 8 bases, 4 bases remained unmatched. In germline, CDR1 is SGHRS, CDR2 YFSETQ. CDR3 in amino acids: CASRGLAGGTGELFF. Here the CDR3 DNA reads TGCGCCAGCAGGGGACTAGCGGGAGGAACGGGGGAGCTGTTTTTT.

The table lists this clonotype with many counts. This chain uses TRBV28 with TRBJ2-5; D unresolved. The CDR3 is made up of 12 amino acids. Germline V gene lookup returns CDR1 MDHEN and CDR2 SYDVKM. V lost 5 bases to trimming and J lost 2 bases, with 6 bases between them. CDR3 nucleotide sequence: TGTGCCAGCAGTCGACTTCAAGAGACCCAGTACTTC. Amino acids: CASSRLQETQYF.

This chain joins TRBV27 and TRBJ2-1; D possibly uses TRBD1 or TRBD2 (5 bases each). This CDR3 comprises 14 residues. Deletions cut 6 bases from V and 10 bases from J, with 19 bases between. Germline loops: CDR1 MNHEY, CDR2 SMNVEV (reference sequence). CDR3 DNA sequence: TGTGCCAGCAGCCCTAGTCAGGACATAGCGGAGCAGTTCTTC. Residues: CASSPSQDIAEQFF.

About this clonotype: A much larger clone sits a single nucleotide away, making a read error possible. V usage is TRBV11-2 and J usage is TRBJ2-3, with 10 positions matching TRBD1. Germline V gene lookup returns CDR1 SGHAT and CDR2 FQNNGV. The CDR3 covers 16 residues. In DNA, the CDR3 is TGCGCCAGCAGCCCCGCCCGGGACAGGGGTGACGGTGCGCAGTATTTT. Encoded protein: CASSPARDRGDGAQYF.